The sequence of this T cell receptor (beta chain) was determined in a study of blood T cell repertoires in COVID-19 (dated by TCRdb to 2019 to 2021). Some background on the complete study: Samples covering the acute and convalescent phases of COVID-19 were provided by collaborators in the United States, Italy and Spain. The material from the prospective study consisted of cDNA or gDNA derived from T cells, B-cell-depleted T cells, or PBMCs. Deeply sampled blood TCRbeta repertoires from subjects exposed to, actively infected with, or recovered from COVID-19 were included in the dataset. A freely available public database, intended as a resource for researchers studying the immune response to SARS-CoV-2, is where the repertoires were released. Samples came from the ongoing ImmuneRACE study (first 160 participants) plus 1,254 subjects from 6 global collaborators. Sample metadata almost always included a de-identified subject ID, COVID-19 status, age in years and sex. Where HLA class I and class II types were available, the types were taken from metadata supplied by the sample provider, not from assay-based typing.

Whole blood was collected in K2EDTA tubes by collaborating institutions according to the institutions' own protocols. For TCRbeta analysis, collaborator samples were shipped as frozen whole blood, as isolated PBMCs, or as DNA extracted from either sample type. TCRbeta CDR3 regions were amplified from genomic DNA using the immunoSEQ Assay, a bias-controlled multiplex PCR. Per the authors' processing: The number of nucleated cells in each sample was estimated by amplification of reference gene primers within the assay. To quantify the absolute abundance of each unique TCRbeta CDR3 rearrangement, sequence reads were collapsed and filtered. For each sample, productive Simpson clonality was calculated by taking the square root of Simpson's diversity index across productive rearrangements. The source is immuneACCESS, and TCRdb retained only in-frame sequences with V and J called. Part of the clones is not carried over; for the studies checked, unresolved V genes explain less than half of this, and the remainder is unexplained. The V and J calls and clone size come from that table; D and trimming were worked out from the DNA. Present in this sample are roughly 250,000 clones, approximately 80% of which were seen just once. The ten largest clones add up to less than 3% of the sample.

Trimming costs V 5 bases and J 1 base, and their ends lie 16 bases apart. The CDR3 spans 15 residues, from the cysteine through the phenylalanine. Kept here is only the CDR3 DNA, which spans 45 bases and is read in frame from base 1. According to the germline V gene, CDR1 reads SGDLS and CDR2 reads YYNGEE. A word on this clone: The antigen it recognizes is unknown. No per-base quality is available; no much larger clone lies one base away.

Paper-wide results and their limitations: The amount of clinical and demographic metadata varied by source and participant and was provided uncurated.

This sequence was found in a woman aged 60-75 years with active or convalescent COVID-19. The sample taken for sequencing was peripheral blood. Here the chain combines TRBV9 and TRBJ2-7; 5 matching bases give a weak D call of TRBD1. The CDR3 in this case is CASSLDGRASYEQYF. The nucleotides read TGTGCCAGCAGTCTAGATGGCAGGGCTTCCTACGAGCAGTACTTC.